This TCR beta chain was captured in a study of blood T cell repertoires in COVID-19. Whole-study context: Cohort 3 recovered donors had two negative PCRs, clearance, or symptom resolution. COVID-19 samples, acute and convalescent, were from the United States, Italy and Spain. PBMCs, B-cell-depleted T cells, or T cells provided the cDNA or gDNA that made up the material.

Per germline, CDR1 SGHTA and CDR2 FQGNSA. V lost 0 bases and J lost 12, with 15 bases in between. The CDR3 spans 13 residues. Adults between about 18 and 95 years of age took part from under 30 US areas. The method was immunoSEQ multiplex PCR; TCRdb's version includes in-frame clones alone and lacks a portion of them. The data contain about 150,000 clones, 65% to 80% of them singletons. Sequenced: PBMCs or T cells enriched from blood (not recorded which). The rearrangement joins TRBV7-2 to TRBJ2-7; D might be TRBD1 (5 bases). This clonotype was obtained from a woman aged 70-85 years in a cohort exposed to, infected with or recovered from COVID-19 (not recorded which). The CDR3, as DNA: TGTGCCAGCAGCTTAGCTGGCCAGGGAAAGGTGTACTTC. It encodes CASSLAGQGKVYF.